The clone carrying this TCR beta chain was counted many times. Time point here: sample taken at primary tumor resection. The authors sequenced whole RNA from tumor, nontumor lung or frozen PBMC without sorting. Just over 70 TRACERx patients with early, untreated non-small cell lung cancer donated samples. The data stem from a study of spatial heterogeneity in lung cancer. Background on the study: Fewer alpha-chain than beta-chain sequences were consistently detected. Raw-read counts averaged over ten per unique TCR and UMI combination.

Individually, TCR cDNA molecules were each labelled with a unique molecular identifier. TCRdb reprocessed the 5' RACE reads with MiXCR, giving one entry per CDR3 protein. The data hold roughly 100,000 distinct CDR3 sequences, with around 10% observed a single time. The source of this sequence is a male donor with early-stage non-small cell lung cancer. The source material was PBMCs, sampled at surgery.

CDR3: CSVAGRSTDTQYF. The CDR3 DNA sequence: TGCAGCGTTGCCGGTAGGAGCACAGATACGCAGTATTTT. The genes are TRBV29-1 and TRBJ2-3; D unresolved. V shed 4 bases and J shed 0 bases, with 8 bases lying between them. The CDR3 has 13 amino acids. In germline, CDR1 is SQVTM, CDR2 ANQGSEA.